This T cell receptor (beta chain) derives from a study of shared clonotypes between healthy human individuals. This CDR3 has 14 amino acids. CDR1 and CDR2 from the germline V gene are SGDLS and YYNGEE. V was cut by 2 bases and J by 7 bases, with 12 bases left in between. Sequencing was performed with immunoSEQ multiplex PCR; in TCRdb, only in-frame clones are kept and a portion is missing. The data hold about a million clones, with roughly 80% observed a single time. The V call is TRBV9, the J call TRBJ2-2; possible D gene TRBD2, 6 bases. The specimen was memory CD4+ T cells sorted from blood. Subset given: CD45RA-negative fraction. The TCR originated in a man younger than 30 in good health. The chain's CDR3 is CASSVAGQGGELFF. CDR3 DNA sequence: TGTGCCAGCAGCGTTGCGGGGCAGGGCGGGGAGCTGTTTTTT.